Listed below are T cell receptor beta chains from one sample, sequenced in a study of post-analysis software for immune sequencing data. TCRdb itself ran the PCR reads through MiXCR, one entry per CDR3 protein. This table holds roughly 800,000 distinct CDR3 sequences, about 53% found once. Sequencing used blood. These receptors were taken from a girl under 18 with multiple sclerosis. The CDR3 runs from the conserved cysteine through the conserved F or W. The order of the fields is V gene, D gene, J gene, clone size, CDR3 protein, CDR3 DNA. D genes are given only for firm matches. Only some rows state a clone size, as once, few, many or a class for expanded clones.

V gene: TRBV20-1
D gene: -
J gene: TRBJ2-7
clone size: once
CDR3 protein: CSARGVRMGYEQYF
CDR3 DNA: TGCAGTGCTAGAGGGGTACGGATGGGGTACGAGCAGTACTTC

V gene: TRBV3-1
D gene: -
J gene: TRBJ2-7
clone size: once
CDR3 protein: CASSQGTLYEQYF
CDR3 DNA: TGTGCCAGCAGCCAAGGCACCCTTTACGAGCAGTACTTC

V gene: TRBV9
D gene: -
J gene: TRBJ1-2
clone size: -
CDR3 protein: CASSARDMDGYTF
CDR3 DNA: TGTGCCAGCAGCGCCCGAGACATGGATGGCTACACCTTC

V gene: TRBV29-1
D gene: -
J gene: TRBJ2-5
clone size: -
CDR3 protein: CSVETGAETQYF
CDR3 DNA: TGCAGCGTTGAGACAGGTGCAGAGACCCAGTACTTC

V gene: TRBV15
D gene: -
J gene: TRBJ2-5
clone size: -
CDR3 protein: CATSLASSRETQYF
CDR3 DNA: TGTGCCACCAGCCTGGCTAGTAGTCGGGAGACCCAGTACTTC

V gene: TRBV7-6
D gene: TRBD1
J gene: TRBJ2-1
clone size: few
CDR3 protein: CASSPRDSDPNNEQFF
CDR3 DNA: TGTGCCAGCAGCCCTAGGGACAGCGATCCTAACAATGAGCAGTTCTTC

V gene: TRBV29-1
D gene: TRBD2
J gene: TRBJ2-1
clone size: -
CDR3 protein: CSVEGGVGLGPNEQFF
CDR3 DNA: TGCAGCGTTGAAGGCGGAGTTGGACTAGGCCCCAATGAGCAGTTCTTC

V gene: TRBV18
D gene: TRBD1
J gene: TRBJ1-2
clone size: -
CDR3 protein: CASSQAPDRAVYGYTF
CDR3 DNA: TGTGCCAGCTCCCAAGCCCCGGACAGGGCGGTCTATGGCTACACCTTC

V gene: TRBV12-3/TRBV12-4
D gene: -
J gene: TRBJ1-2
clone size: -
CDR3 protein: CASRLRPFGDYGYTF
CDR3 DNA: TGTGCCAGCAGGCTACGCCCTTTCGGGGACTATGGCTACACCTTC

V gene: TRBV12-3/TRBV12-4
D gene: -
J gene: TRBJ1-1
clone size: -
CDR3 protein: CASTLIGRFEAFF
CDR3 DNA: TGTGCCAGCACCCTCATAGGACGCTTTGAAGCTTTCTTT

V gene: TRBV9
D gene: TRBD2
J gene: TRBJ2-3
clone size: -
CDR3 protein: CASSVTSGSSTDTQYF
CDR3 DNA: TGTGCCAGCAGCGTGACTAGCGGGTCTAGCACAGATACGCAGTATTTT

V gene: TRBV27
D gene: TRBD1
J gene: TRBJ2-7
clone size: -
CDR3 protein: CASSRQGVNYEQYF
CDR3 DNA: TGTGCCAGCAGTCGACAGGGAGTAAACTACGAGCAGTACTTC

V gene: TRBV15
D gene: -
J gene: TRBJ2-1
clone size: once
CDR3 protein: CATSRARVEDNEQFF
CDR3 DNA: TGTGCCACCAGCAGAGCGAGGGTGGAGGACAATGAGCAGTTCTTC

V gene: TRBV2
D gene: TRBD1
J gene: TRBJ2-7
clone size: few
CDR3 protein: CASSAEGQGWYEQYF
CDR3 DNA: TGTGCCAGCAGTGCCGAAGGACAGGGGTGGTACGAGCAGTACTTC